These T cell receptor beta chains were read from a single sample in a study of a mutant IDH1 vaccine in newly diagnosed glioma. Using immunoSEQ multiplex PCR, the repertoire was profiled, and TCRdb retains in-frame clones only, with some absent. The sample shows approximately 70,000 clones, about four fifths of them seen only once. The starting material was PBMCs, obtained from a glioma patient treated with radiotherapy, temozolomide or both. The receptors originated from a man aged 45-65 years with glioma. CDR3s include the opening cysteine and the closing phenylalanine or tryptophan. Fields, in order: V gene, clone size, D gene, J gene, CDR3 DNA, CDR3 protein. A D gene is named only where the DNA matches it firmly. Not every row has a clone size; where given, it reads once, few, many or a size class.

>TRBV5-4|-|TRBD1|TRBJ2-7
TGTGCCAGCAGCACCCGGGACAGGGCCGCGGAGCAGTACTTC
CASSTRDRAAEQYF
>TRBV18|-|TRBD1|TRBJ1-1
TGTGCCAGCTCCCTCGGGCGACAGGGGGAAGCTTTCTTT
CASSLGRQGEAFF
>TRBV19|-|TRBD1|TRBJ1-1
TGTGCCAGTAGGACAGGGGGTCTGAACACTGAAGCTTTCTTT
CASRTGGLNTEAFF
>TRBV7-9|-|TRBD1|TRBJ2-1
TGTGCCAGCAGCCCAGACCGGACAGGTAATGAGCAGTTCTTC
CASSPDRTGNEQFF
>TRBV2|-|TRBD1|TRBJ1-2
TGTGCCAGCAGTATTACAGGGGCGGAAGGCTACACCTTC
CASSITGAEGYTF
>TRBV18|-|-|TRBJ2-3
TGTGCCAGCTCACCACCGGGGGTGTTCGAAGATACGCAGTATTTT
CASSPPGVFEDTQYF
>TRBV27|-|-|TRBJ1-2
TGTGCCAGCAGTCCATTCGCCAGGGCATCGCAAGGGGGCTACACCTTC
CASSPFARASQGGYTF
>TRBV5-6|few|TRBD1|TRBJ2-7
TGTGCCAGCAGCCCAGGGGGAAGCCCCTACGAGCAGTACTTC
CASSPGGSPYEQYF
>TRBV25-1|-|-|TRBJ2-2
TGTGCCAGCAGGACCGGGACACCTTACACCGGGGAGCTGTTTTTT
CASRTGTPYTGELFF
>TRBV4-1|-|-|TRBJ2-7
TGCGCCAGCAGCCAAGGGACATCCTTGTTCTACGAGCAGTACTTC
CASSQGTSLFYEQYF
>TRBV6-5|-|-|TRBJ1-2
TGTGCCAGCAGTTACTCATCAGGGTCTGGCTACACCTTC
CASSYSSGSGYTF
>TRBV15|-|-|TRBJ1-1
TGTGCCACCAGCAGAGGGTCGGGGGCGAACACTGAAGCTTTCTTT
CATSRGSGANTEAFF
>TRBV18|few|-|TRBJ1-1
TGTGCCAGCTTCCTGGACGGGAACACTGAAGCTTTCTTT
CASFLDGNTEAFF
>TRBV6-4|few|-|TRBJ1-2
TGTGCCAGCAGTGTGGAGGCTTCCTCCTCCTATGGCTACACCTTC
CASSVEASSSYGYTF
>TRBV4-3|few|TRBD2|TRBJ2-7
TGCGCCAGCAGCCAAGTCAGCGGGGGCCGCTACGAGCAGTACTTC
CASSQVSGGRYEQYF
>TRBV6-4|-|TRBD2|TRBJ2-1
TGTGCCAGCAGTGGTAGCGGGGGGCCTCACAATGAGCAGTTCTTC
CASSGSGGPHNEQFF
>TRBV4-2|-|TRBD2|TRBJ2-5
TGTGCCAGCAGCCAGGGGACTAGCGGGGGGGCCGGAGAGACCCAGTACTTC
CASSQGTSGGAGETQYF
>TRBV9|-|-|TRBJ2-1
TGTGCCAGCAGCGTAGATAGGAGGGGGGCGTACAATGAGCAGTTCTTC
CASSVDRRGAYNEQFF
>TRBV7-2|-|-|TRBJ2-5
TGTGCCAGCAGCTTGTACAGAAGAGCCCAAGAGACCCAGTACTTC
CASSLYRRAQETQYF
>TRBV6-6|-|-|TRBJ1-2
TGTGCCAGCGTAGGGGACAACACGAACTATGGCTACACCTTC
CASVGDNTNYGYTF
>TRBV10-3|-|-|TRBJ1-5
TGTGCCATCAGTGAGGATTTTAGCAATCAGCCCCAGCATTTT
CAISEDFSNQPQHF
>TRBV6-5|many|-|TRBJ1-2
TGTGCCAGCAGTTACGGGCCCCCCAATGGCTACACCTTC
CASSYGPPNGYTF
>TRBV18|few|-|TRBJ1-1
TGTGCCAGCTCGACTGGGGGGAACACTGAAGCTTTCTTT
CASSTGGNTEAFF
>TRBV10-3|-|-|TRBJ1-5
TGTGCCATCAGTGAGAGAGGGGGGGATCATCCCCAGCATTTT
CAISERGGDHPQHF
>TRBV10-3|once|-|TRBJ2-5
TGTGCCATCAGTAGGGGGGGGTCGGAGACCCAGTACTTC
CAISRGGSETQYF
>TRBV9|once|TRBD2|TRBJ2-5
TGTGCCAGCGGGGACCGGGACTCAGCGGGAGGGACCCAGTACTTC
CASGDRDSAGGTQYF
>TRBV27|-|TRBD2|TRBJ2-7
TGTGCCAGCAGTTTGGGGCGGGGGGGCGCCGAGCAGTACTTC
CASSLGRGGAEQYF
>TRBV18|-|-|TRBJ2-5
TGTGCCAGCTCATCCACGGGCAGCATTAGGGAGACCCAGTACTTC
CASSSTGSIRETQYF
>TRBV4-3|-|-|TRBJ1-3
TGCGCCAGCAGCCAAGAGACCCCCGCAGGGACTAACTCTGGAAACACCATATATTTT
CASSQETPAGTNSGNTIYF
>TRBV6-4|-|-|TRBJ1-1
TGTGCCAGCAGTGAGACAGTAAACACTGAAGCTTTCTTT
CASSETVNTEAFF
>TRBV6-1|-|-|TRBJ1-1
TGTGCCAGCTTACAGGGTTCGTCTGAAGCTTTCTTT
CASLQGSSEAFF
>TRBV20-1|-|-|TRBJ1-5
TGCAGTGCTTCCGGGGGCCAGCCCCAGCATTTT
CSASGGQPQHF
>TRBV5-6|-|-|TRBJ1-1
TGTGCCAGCAGCTTGAGGGTTGGAGGGAGCACTGAAGCTTTCTTT
CASSLRVGGSTEAFF
>TRBV19|-|-|TRBJ2-2
TGTGCCAGTAGTGTATCGGCTCTGACAGTCGGTGTGCTGTTTTTT
CASSVSALTVGVLFF
>TRBV25-1|-|-|TRBJ1-2
TGTGCCAGCTCGACAGATAACTATGGCTACACCTTC
CASSTDNYGYTF
>TRBV19|-|TRBD2|TRBJ2-5
TGTGCCAGCCGCCAAGCGGGGGAGACCCAGTACTTC
CASRQAGETQYF
>TRBV2|-|TRBD1|TRBJ1-1
TGTGCCAGCAGCGCTCCGACAGGGCGGGAAACTTTCTTT
CASSAPTGRETFF
>TRBV29-1|-|TRBD1|TRBJ2-3
TGCAGCGGGACAGGGAACACAGATACGCAGTATTTT
CSGTGNTDTQYF
>TRBV7-9|-|-|TRBJ1-1
TGTGCCAGCAGCTTCGGGGGCGGGGCAACTGAAGCTTTCTTT
CASSFGGGATEAFF
>TRBV7-9|-|-|TRBJ1-4
TGTGCCACAGCGGCAGGGGACCTTACAACTAATGAAAAACTGTTTTTT
CATAAGDLTTNEKLFF
>TRBV4-3|-|TRBD1|TRBJ2-1
TGCGCCAGCAGCCAAGATCTTAGGACAGGGGATGAGCAGTTCTTC
CASSQDLRTGDEQFF